This is a list of T cell receptor beta chains from one sample in a study of blood T cell repertoires in COVID-19. Measured with immunoSEQ multiplex PCR; TCRdb has only the in-frame clones, and not every one. The sample consists of roughly 190,000 clones, more than 75% of them appearing once. Source material: peripheral blood. The receptors come from a human donor in a cohort sampled during active COVID-19. The CDR3 runs from the conserved cysteine through the conserved F or W. A D gene is named only where the DNA matches it firmly. Size tells how often a clone was seen (once, few, many) or the class of an expanded clone, and some rows leave it out.

j_call clone_size d_call v_call cdr3_aa cdr3_nt
TRBJ2-7 . TRBD2 TRBV6-5 CASTSPGLNYEQYF TGTGCCAGCACTTCCCCGGGACTAAACTACGAGCAGTACTTC
TRBJ1-2 . . TRBV14 CASSQDVAPGYGYTF TGTGCCAGCAGCCAAGATGTGGCGCCCGGGTATGGCTACACCTTC
TRBJ1-2 few TRBD1 TRBV12-3/TRBV12-4 CASRIQGASGYTF TGTGCCAGCAGGATACAGGGGGCGAGTGGCTACACCTTC
TRBJ2-7 . . TRBV28 CASSSPNNREFHEQYF TGTGCCAGCAGTTCCCCCAATAACAGGGAGTTTCACGAGCAGTACTTC
TRBJ2-7 . . TRBV3-1/TRBV3-2 CASSQVSHEQYF TGTGCCAGCAGCCAAGTCTCCCACGAGCAGTACTTC
TRBJ2-7 . . TRBV7-2 CASSLGQGKTYEQYF TGTGCCAGCAGCTTAGGTCAGGGTAAAACCTACGAGCAGTACTTC
TRBJ2-7 once TRBD2 TRBV5-1 CASSLVDSGSGEQYF TGCGCCAGCAGCTTGGTGGATAGCGGGAGTGGCGAGCAGTACTTC
TRBJ1-1 . . TRBV24-1 CATSDGGQNTEAFF TGTGCCACCAGTGATGGGGGACAGAACACTGAAGCTTTCTTT
TRBJ1-2 . TRBD1 TRBV12-3/TRBV12-4 CASSLQGAYGYTF TGTGCCAGCAGTTTACAGGGGGCATATGGCTACACCTTC
TRBJ2-5 . . TRBV6-2/TRBV6-3 CASSYSPGSPPETQYF TGTGCCAGCAGTTACTCCCCAGGGTCTCCACCCGAGACCCAGTACTTC
TRBJ1-5 once TRBD1 TRBV25-1 CASSETGANQPQHF TGTGCCAGCAGTGAAACAGGGGCCAATCAGCCCCAGCATTTT
TRBJ1-1 . . TRBV2 CASSRTSGATEAFF TGTGCCAGCAGCCGGACCAGCGGCGCCACTGAAGCTTTCTTT
TRBJ2-3 . TRBD2 TRBV7-9 CASSLGLAGGGDTQYF TGTGCCAGCAGCTTAGGTCTAGCGGGAGGAGGGGATACGCAGTATTTT
TRBJ1-2 . . TRBV2 CASSPLGQGLVYGYTF TGTGCCAGCAGCCCGTTGGGGCAGGGGTTAGTCTATGGCTACACCTTC
TRBJ1-2 . . TRBV18 CASSTRQEQDNYGYTF TGTGCCAGCTCAACTCGACAGGAACAAGACAACTATGGCTACACCTTC
TRBJ2-1 . TRBD1 TRBV6-2/TRBV6-3 CASSGQENNEQFF TGTGCCAGCAGTGGACAGGAGAACAATGAGCAGTTCTTC
TRBJ2-2 . . TRBV7-2 CASSLGGTGELFF TGTGCCAGCAGCTTGGGGGGCACCGGGGAGCTGTTTTTT
TRBJ2-2 . . TRBV10-2 CASILNTGELFF TGCGCCAGCATTCTGAACACCGGGGAGCTGTTTTTT
TRBJ1-2 . . TRBV20-1 CSASLPGQNIF TGCAGTGCTAGTCTCCCCGGACAGAACATCTTC
TRBJ1-2 . . TRBV24-1 CATSAAGIYGYTF TGTGCCACCAGTGCGGCAGGGATCTATGGCTACACCTTC
TRBJ1-3 . . TRBV6-2/TRBV6-3 CASSYSGSAGNTIYF TGTGCCAGCAGTTATTCGGGGTCAGCAGGAAACACCATATATTTT
TRBJ1-2 . . TRBV20-1 CSAPVPPGYTF TGCAGTGCTCCGGTTCCCCCCGGCTACACCTTC
TRBJ1-3 once TRBD1 TRBV6-1 CASSAPGTGYRGNTIYF TGTGCCAGCAGTGCCCCCGGGACAGGGTATCGTGGAAACACCATATATTTT
TRBJ2-5 . . TRBV6-5 CASRSRVVETQYF TGTGCCAGCAGGTCCCGGGTGGTGGAGACCCAGTACTTC
TRBJ1-6 . . TRBV19 CAPRSPLHF TGTGCGCCGCGTTCACCCCTCCACTTT
TRBJ1-1 . . TRBV12-3/TRBV12-4 CASSFQGIAFF TGTGCCAGCAGTTTTCAGGGGATTGCTTTCTTT
TRBJ1-1 . TRBD1 TRBV11-3 CASSRTGGNTEAFF TGTGCCAGCAGCCGCACAGGGGGGAACACTGAAGCTTTCTTT
TRBJ2-7 . . TRBV13 CASSLDNYEQYF TGTGCCAGCAGCTTAGACAACTACGAGCAGTACTTC
TRBJ1-6 . TRBD1 TRBV7-6 CAGLAGTVFF TGTGCCGGACTGGCGGGGACAGTCTTTTTC
TRBJ1-2 . TRBD1 TRBV3-1/TRBV3-2 CASSPNQGGGWYYGYTF TGTGCCAGCAGCCCGAACCAGGGGGGAGGCTGGTACTATGGCTACACCTTC
TRBJ1-2 . . TRBV6-5 CASSQGTPRGYTF TGTGCCAGCAGCCAGGGGACCCCTAGAGGCTACACCTTC
TRBJ2-7 . TRBD1 TRBV5-6 CASSPTGGAHEQYF TGTGCCAGCAGCCCCACAGGGGGCGCCCACGAGCAGTACTTC
TRBJ1-5 few . TRBV2 CASHKGENQPQHF TGTGCCAGCCACAAAGGAGAGAATCAGCCCCAGCATTTT
TRBJ2-1 . TRBD2 TRBV11-2 CASSILAGGYNEQFF TGTGCCAGCAGCATCCTAGCGGGGGGTTACAATGAGCAGTTCTTC
TRBJ2-3 . TRBD2 TRBV7-9 CASSLRGGGDTQYF TGTGCCAGCAGCTTACGGGGGGGCGGCGATACGCAGTATTTT
TRBJ2-7 . TRBD2 TRBV18 CASSSSGTSYEQYF TGTGCCAGCTCATCGTCCGGGACTAGCTACGAGCAGTACTTC
TRBJ1-2 . . TRBV7-8 CASSFGQFYGYTF TGTGCCAGCAGCTTCGGACAGTTCTATGGCTACACCTTC
TRBJ1-4 once . TRBV28 CASSKTGTREKLFF TGTGCCAGCAGCAAAACAGGGACTAGGGAAAAACTGTTTTTT
TRBJ2-2 . . TRBV11-2 CASSRPQAGQDTGELFF TGTGCCAGCAGCCGCCCCCAGGCCGGTCAGGACACCGGGGAGCTGTTTTTT
TRBJ2-6 . . TRBV5-4 CASSLQGTNSGANVLTF TGTGCCAGCAGCTTGCAGGGGACAAACTCTGGGGCCAACGTCCTGACTTTC
TRBJ2-3 . TRBD2 TRBV30 CAWSVSLAGDTQYF TGTGCCTGGAGTGTAAGTCTAGCGGGAGACACGCAGTATTTT
TRBJ2-7 once TRBD2 TRBV6-2/TRBV6-3 CASSPLAGEGYEQYF TGTGCCAGCAGCCCCCTCGCGGGAGAGGGATACGAGCAGTACTTC
TRBJ1-1 . . TRBV5-4 CASSLEEGTEAFF TGTGCCAGCAGCTTGGAAGAGGGCACTGAAGCTTTCTTT
TRBJ2-7 . . TRBV4-3 CASSHAATGGSYEQYF TGCGCCAGCAGCCATGCGGCCACTGGTGGCTCCTACGAGCAGTACTTC
TRBJ1-6 once . TRBV6-5 CASSYSNNNNSPLHF TGTGCCAGCAGTTACTCGAACAATAATAATTCACCCCTCCACTTT
TRBJ2-2 . . TRBV21-1 CASRQWDTGLTGELFF TGTGCCAGCAGGCAGTGGGACACAGGCTTGACCGGGGAGCTGTTTTTT
TRBJ2-7 . TRBD1 TRBV6-5 CASSYIPGQGYEQYF TGTGCCAGCAGTTACATCCCGGGACAGGGTTACGAGCAGTACTTC
TRBJ2-7 once TRBD1 TRBV29-1 CSAGQGAPYEQYF TGCAGCGCCGGACAGGGTGCCCCCTACGAGCAGTACTTC
TRBJ1-1 . . TRBV30 CAWSVAGDTEAFF TGTGCCTGGAGTGTAGCAGGGGACACTGAAGCTTTCTTT
TRBJ1-4 . TRBD1 TRBV18 CASSLGTGYEKLFF TGTGCCAGCTCACTAGGGACAGGTTATGAAAAACTGTTTTTT
TRBJ1-5 . . TRBV5-1 CASSPEGILSNQPQHF TGCGCCAGCAGCCCGGAGGGGATACTAAGCAATCAGCCCCAGCATTTT
TRBJ2-3 . TRBD1 TRBV5-4 CASSLSRTGAFGKPTDTQYF TGTGCCAGCAGCTTGTCTCGGACAGGGGCCTTTGGGAAACCCACAGATACGCAGTATTTT
TRBJ1-5 . . TRBV6-5 CASRSPGVLGQPQHF TGTGCCAGCAGAAGTCCGGGGGTCCTGGGTCAGCCCCAGCATTTT
TRBJ1-4 . . TRBV18 CASSPSTGSEKLFF TGTGCCAGCTCACCCTCGACAGGTAGCGAAAAACTGTTTTTT